This T cell receptor (beta chain) was found in a study of identical twins. TCRdb called the 5' RACE reads again in MiXCR, with one record for every CDR3 protein. Of 450,000 or so distinct CDR3 sequences listed, 20% to 25% are singletons. Regarding the study as a whole: Findings depended on cross-sectional statistics rather than tracking the same donors. Twins' surplus sharing was weaker for beta out-of-frame sequences.

V dropped 2 bases and J dropped 1; count of bases not matched to a gene: 5. The CDR3 contains 16 residues. Germline CDR1 reads SGHRS; CDR2 reads YFSETQ. This clonotype was counted between two and nine times. Its target is unknown. These data also formed part of another study, on T cells expressing NK-cell markers.

This TCR came from a woman under 30 in good health. The sequencing input was CD4+ T cells sorted from blood. The chain recombines TRBV5-1 with TRBJ1-1, with TRBD1 matching over 10 bases. The CDR3 DNA follows: TGCGCCAGCAGCTTAAGACAGGGGGCCTCGAACACTGAAGCTTTCTTT. Protein: CASSLRQGASNTEAFF. The full variable domain, rest sourced from reference TRBV5-1 and TRBJ1-1, is KAGVTQTPRYLIKTRGQQVTLSCSPISGHRSVSWYQQTPGQGLQFLFEYFSETQRNKGNFPGRFSGRQFSNSRSEMNVSTLELGDSALYLCASSLRQGASNTEAFFGQGTRLTVV.